This T cell receptor (beta chain) was obtained from a study of regulatory T cells in long-lasting Graves disease. Regarding the study as a whole: Small numbers of samples may have cut accuracy.

This clonotype was detected a few times. Its cognate antigen is unknown. This sample's time point: newly diagnosed GD, antithyroid drugs for less than 3 months. Extracted RNA from PBMCs served as the source of the TCR library. The CDR3 spans 17 residues. With 5 bases removed from V and 4 bases from J, the gap between germline ends came to 21 bases. CDR1 is MDHEN, CDR2 SYDVKM, per germline. Through Arm-PCR of CDR3 regions and iRepertoire HTBI primers, TCR beta libraries were built. Via MiXCR, TCRdb re-called the multiplex PCR reads, giving one row per CDR3 protein. Of hundreds of thousands of distinct CDR3 sequences in the sample, about 15% were seen once. The data also belong to a second study, concerning T cells in Graves' hyperthyroidism and ophthalmopathy. That study adds: Ophthalmopathy was predicted by the model a median of roughly 6.6 months ahead of onset.

The input for sequencing was peripheral blood mononuclear cells (PBMCs), taken at new diagnosis, from a patient treated with antithyroid drugs. The receptor was isolated from a woman aged 40-49 years with Graves disease. The chain uses TRBV28 and TRBJ1-5; no clear D. The CDR3 bases are TGTGCCAGCAGTCAAACAGAAGGGCGAGTGCAGAATCAGCCCCAGCATTTT. This sequence encodes CASSQTEGRVQNQPQHF. The variable domain in full, with the rest retrieved from reference TRBV28 and TRBJ1-5, is DVKVTQSSRYLVKRTGEKVFLECVQDMDHENMFWYRQDPGLGLRLIYFSYDVKMKEKGDIPEGYSVSREKKERFSLILESASTNQTSMYLCASSQTEGRVQNQPQHFGDGTRLSIL.